This TCR beta chain is drawn from a study of Graves' ophthalmopathy and Graves' hyperthyroidism (dated by TCRdb to between 2018 and 2020). About the study as a whole: Peripheral blood was collected at initial diagnosis, before any treatment. The study used signatures of the TCR beta repertoire to tell Graves' ophthalmopathy apart from Graves' hyperthyroidism and to predict which patients would progress to ophthalmopathy. In total, 120 to 150 blood samples were TCR-sequenced: under 45 ophthalmopathy, around 75 hyperthyroidism and some 17 hyperthyroidism-to-ophthalmopathy patients. To explore V-J signatures that separate ophthalmopathy from hyperthyroidism, a discovery set of 95 to 100 patients was enrolled, consisting of 40 to 45 with ophthalmopathy and approximately 57 with stable hyperthyroidism. The independent validation cohort included about 19 hyperthyroidism patients plus 17 patients who later progressed from hyperthyroidism to ophthalmopathy. In roughly six hyperthyroidism patients, the T-cell repertoires found in thyroid tissue were compared with those found in blood. Following sampling, methimazole starting at 30 mg daily was administered to hyperthyroidism patients, and high-dose intravenous methylprednisolone was administered to ophthalmopathy patients. The 90 to 100 discovery patients were randomly split 7:3 into training and test sets.

The full study reports these points: Sample size was not statistically predetermined, and group allocation was not concealed from the investigators. The 13-signature model separated ophthalmopathy from stable hyperthyroidism with about 86% sensitivity and 81.08% specificity in cross-validation, and 80%/75% in the test set. Most of the expanded thyroid clonotypes with a frequency above 0.001 were also detected in blood, and it was suggested that the thyroid immune response may be reflected by blood repertoires. In validation, the model predicted ophthalmopathy progression with about 70% sensitivity and 72% to 80% specificity; around twelve predicted patients were CT-confirmed with GO in a median of around 6 months.

V lost 6 bases and J lost 5 bases, and the count of bases not matched to a germline gene is 9. The germline V gene provides CDR1 MNHEY and CDR2 SVGEGT. Including cysteine and phenylalanine, the CDR3 has 14 amino acids. The sequence is cut down to CDR3 DNA, 42 bases in frame from base 1. Ophthalmopathy patients had moderately to severely active disease, Clinical Activity Score of at least 3, NOSPECS grade of at least 4, and disease duration under 3 months. Patients with other autoimmune diseases, uncontrolled infections, pregnancy or lactation were excluded from the study. Clinical symptoms, serum thyroxine, TRAb, thyroid ultrasound and orbital computed tomography were used for diagnosis. PBMCs were isolated from about 10 ml of fresh peripheral blood by Ficoll-Paque density gradient centrifugation. Total RNA was extracted using Trizol reagent, and RNA quality was checked on an Agilent 2100 Bioanalyzer.

Comments on this clonotype: The clone's antigen remains unknown. Per-base qualities were not stored, and no clone one base away is much larger.

TCR beta CDR3 regions were amplified from RNA transcripts for repertoire sequencing. HTBI primers and the Qiagen OneStep RT-PCR kit were used in a first-round RT-PCR, which was followed by a second-round multiplex PCR, size selection and purification. Libraries were sequenced paired-end with 100 bp reads on an Illumina HiSeq2000. From the authors' description of their analysis: SOAPnuke was used to process the reads, removing any read that contained adapters or uncalled bases, had a mean Phred below 15, or lacked an exact match to the constant primer or identifier. COPE v1.2.5 was used to merge the high-quality paired reads. Clonotypes were defined as unique nucleotide sequences and were aligned to IMGT TRB V, D and J references using MiTCR v1.1. Only V-J combinations with frequency above 0.0001 were analysed, covering over 98% of repertoires. For each V-J combination, a TCR clonal expansion and chaos score was defined as F50 clonal expansion divided by the chaos observed in the TCRdist matrix. Features were reduced by Welch's t-statistics and random forest to around 14 V-J combinations, which fed a naive Bayes classifier. The Morisita-Horn index was used to measure how similar the thyroid and blood repertoires were. TCRdb cleaned the public reads at Q25 with fastp, built clones with MiXCR and kept in-frame beta chains. Under each unique CDR3 protein, matching rows form one entry showing the most common genes and DNA. The V and J calls and clone size come from TCRdb's table, not from the authors' own analysis. This sample has roughly 480,000 distinct CDR3 sequences in its table, and around an eighth of those were observed once. The ten largest clones add up to about 10% of the sample.

The chain is encoded by TRBV6-2 or TRBV6-3 joined to TRBJ2-7; TRBD1 agrees with 8 junctional bases. Material: blood. This receptor was identified in a woman aged 30 to 39 with Graves' ophthalmopathy. Donor details come from another sample of the same person, matched by shared clones. The nucleotide sequence reads as follows: TGTGCCAGCAGACGCGGGACAGGTTATGACGAGCAGTACTTC. It codes for CASRRGTGYDEQYF.